This TCR beta chain was identified during a study of blood T cells in healthy people across ages. This clonotype came up a few times. Sample-barcoded 5' priming and a J-beta primer mix drove a second PCR of roughly 7 to 11 cycles. Each of the cDNA molecules was tagged by a template-switch adaptor with 12 random nucleotides. TCRdb ran MiXCR on the 5' RACE reads and lists one entry per CDR3 protein. The repertoire consists of about 1.5 million distinct CDR3 sequences, with approximately 42% occurring once and the leading ten covering about 4%. The sequencing sample was made of blood. The source of this sequence is a woman between 18 and 29 years old in good health.

The CDR3 DNA reads as TGTGCCAGCAGAGAAGGGCCAGAAGTAGCCAAAAACATTCAGTACTTC. This codes for CASREGPEVAKNIQYF. The chain couples TRBV6-6 to TRBJ2-4, with D hard to call. From germline, CDR1 is MNHNY and CDR2 SVGAGI (reference sequence). V was shortened by 6 bases and J by 0 bases, with 15 bases between the two germline ends. The CDR3 totals 16 residues.